One sample yielded the 20 T cell receptor beta chains listed below, sequenced in a study of Graves' ophthalmopathy and Graves' hyperthyroidism. Amplifying from RNA transcripts, the study obtained TCR beta CDR3 regions. Investigators did first-round RT-PCR with HTBI primers, then second-round multiplex PCR. Using its own MiXCR run on the multiplex PCR reads, TCRdb lists one record per CDR3 protein. This table holds about 210,000 distinct CDR3 sequences, around 30% found once. Sequenced: peripheral blood. The receptors shown here come from a man aged 45-65 years with Graves' ophthalmopathy.

In its sample, this clonotype was seen many times. The rearrangement joins TRBV5-5 to TRBJ1-2; D is uncertain. Germline-derived CDR1 and CDR2 are SGHKS and YYEKEE (reference sequence). This CDR3 is built from 14 residues. V was shortened by 4 bases and J by 8 bases, with 18 bases between the two germline ends. CDR3 region: CASSRGASTKGYTF. CDR3 DNA sequence: TGTGCCAGCAGCCGGGGAGCATCTACCAAGGGCTACACCTTC.

V is TRBV12-3 or TRBV12-4 and J is TRBJ2-5, with 13 bases lining up with TRBD2. V shed 7 bases and J 5 bases; nucleotides not matched to a gene: 4. The CDR3 is 14 residues long. CDR3 nucleotide sequence: TGTGCCAGCACGGGGGGACTAGCGGGGGAGACCCAGTACTTC. This gives the protein CASTGGLAGETQYF.

This clonotype has ten or more counts. In nucleotides, the CDR3 is TGTGCCAGCAGCTTGCGGGGTACCGGGGAGCTGTTTTTT. Translated, it gives CASSLRGTGELFF. The chain links TRBV7-2 to TRBJ2-2; perhaps TRBD2 as D (6 bases). Germline CDR1 and CDR2: SGHTA and FQGNSA. V was cut by 3 bases and J by 5 bases, with 7 bases left in between. The CDR3 sequence is 13 residues long.

This clonotype came up many times. The chain has TRBV20-1 and TRBJ2-5; 8 positions match TRBD2. V dropped 1 base and J dropped 4; count of bases not matched to a gene: 5. This CDR3 is built from 14 residues. The germline V gene has CDR1 DFQATT and CDR2 SNEGSKA (reference sequence). The DNA of the CDR3 is TGCAGTGCTAGAGTCGGGGGGGGGCGAGAGACCCAGTACTTC. This encodes CSARVGGGRETQYF.

This clonotype was counted ten times or more. The genes are TRBV10-3 and TRBJ2-7; 7 bases map to TRBD2. Germline CDR1 is ENHRY and CDR2 is SYGVKD. V was pared by 0 bases and J by 2 bases, with 1 base of the junction left unmatched. The CDR3 covers 14 residues. The CDR3 nucleotides are TGTGCCATCAGTGAGTCCGGGACTACCTACGAGCAGTACTTC. As protein: CAISESGTTYEQYF.

This clonotype was observed at least ten times. The chain employs TRBV6-1 and TRBJ2-7; TRBD2 matches at 13 bases. The CDR3 has 16 residues. Germline CDR1 is MNHNS and CDR2 is SASEGT. The V segment lost 4 bases and the J segment 3 bases; nucleotides outside the gene matches: 6. This CDR3 reads CASSGLGLAGFYEQYF. For the CDR3, the DNA is TGTGCCAGCAGTGGCCTGGGACTAGCGGGATTCTACGAGCAGTACTTC.

This clonotype was seen repeatedly, ten times or more. The rearrangement uses TRBV9 and TRBJ1-5, with no clear D. Germline CDR1 is SGDLS and CDR2 is YYNGEE. CDR3 length: 13 residues. Deletions cut 4 bases from V and 5 bases from J, with 10 bases between. CDR3 DNA: TGTGCCAGCAGCCTAGAGGCGGATCAGCCCCAGCATTTT. Translation: CASSLEADQPQHF.

This clonotype has at least ten counts. J is TRBJ1-1 and V is TRBV24-1; D is ambiguous. The V gene lost 3 bases and the J gene lost 1 base, with 5 bases spanning the gap. Germline CDR1 is KGHDR and CDR2 is SFDVKD. The CDR3 covers 13 residues. Written as DNA, the CDR3 is TGTGCCACCAGTGATGGTGGGAACACTGAAGCTTTCTTT. Translated, it gives CATSDGGNTEAFF.

This clonotype was seen many times. V and J are TRBV7-2 and TRBJ2-7; D gene uncertain. Trimming left V 1 base short and J 1 base short, with 11 bases between. CDR3 length: 15 amino acids. The germline V gene encodes CDR1 SGHTA and CDR2 FQGNSA. The CDR3 nucleotides are TGTGCCAGCAGCTTAGGTCCTCTCCTATCCTACGAGCAGTACTTC. Its protein product is CASSLGPLLSYEQYF.

The rearrangement links TRBV28 to TRBJ2-5; 7 bases agree with TRBD1. Germline CDR1 is MDHEN and CDR2 is SYDVKM. Trimming at V came to 5 bases and at J to 2 bases, leaving 5 bases not matched to a gene. CDR3 size: 14 residues. This chain's CDR3 is CASSKGQEQETQYF. In DNA form, the CDR3 reads TGTGCCAGCAGTAAAGGACAGGAACAAGAGACCCAGTACTTC. The complete variable domain, with remaining parts taken from reference TRBV28 and TRBJ2-5, reads DVKVTQSSRYLVKRTGEKVFLECVQDMDHENMFWYRQDPGLGLRLIYFSYDVKMKEKGDIPEGYSVSREKKERFSLILESASTNQTSMYLCASSKGQEQETQYFGPGTRLLVL.

The sample holds many counts of this clonotype. V and J are TRBV5-6 and TRBJ2-5; D possibly corresponds to TRBD1 (5 bases). Trimming shortened V by 1 base and J by 2 bases, and 9 bases separated the two germline ends. Germline CDR1 and CDR2: SGHDT and YYEEEE. The CDR3 contains 14 residues. CDR3 residues: CASSLRTPQETQYF. For the CDR3, the DNA is TGTGCCAGCAGCTTGCGGACACCACAAGAGACCCAGTACTTC.

This clonotype was counted at least ten times. V is TRBV7-2 and J is TRBJ1-1; no firm D call. CDR3 length: 12 amino acids. The germline gives CDR1 SGHTA, CDR2 FQGNSA. The V gene lost 1 base and the J gene lost 4 bases, with 4 bases spanning the gap. CDR3 DNA sequence: TGTGCCAGCAGCTTAGTCTCCACTGAAGCTTTCTTT. It encodes CASSLVSTEAFF.

Ten or more counts support this clonotype. This rearrangement joins TRBV20-1 to TRBJ2-7, with TRBD2 matching over 11 bases. Germline-derived CDR1 and CDR2 are DFQATT and SNEGSKA (reference sequence). The CDR3 sequence is 14 residues long. The V segment lost 5 bases and the J segment 6 bases; nucleotides outside the gene matches: 9. CDR3 amino acids: CSAPTSGAFAEQYF. CDR3 nucleotides: TGCAGTGCTCCGACTAGCGGGGCCTTCGCCGAGCAGTACTTC.

This sequence joins TRBV9 and TRBJ2-7; 9 bases match TRBD1. CDR3 size: 17 residues. V lost 3 bases, J lost 7 bases, and 17 bases stayed unmatched. Germline assignment: CDR1 SGDLS and CDR2 YYNGEE. This CDR3 reads CASSGNDPGQGIWEQYF. CDR3 bases: TGTGCCAGCAGCGGGAACGATCCGGGACAGGGAATTTGGGAGCAGTACTTC.

This clonotype has a count of ten or more. The rearrangement uses TRBV10-1 and TRBJ2-7, with TRBD2 matching 9 bases. The J segment lost 2 bases and the V segment lost 5 bases, leaving 1 base of the junction unmatched. The CDR3 contains 13 residues. The V gene's germline CDR1 is WNHNN and CDR2 SYGVQD (reference sequence). The CDR3 nucleotides are TGCGCCAGCAGTAGCGGGAGGACCTACGAGCAGTACTTC. It encodes CASSSGRTYEQYF.

This clonotype was detected many times. The V and J genes are TRBV6-2 or TRBV6-3 and TRBJ2-7, with 11 positions matching TRBD1. The CDR3 length is 14 residues. Trimming removed 6 bases from V and 6 bases from J; junction bases left unmatched: 7. Germline assignment: CDR1 MNHEY and CDR2 SVGEGT. CDR3 amino acids: CASSKGQGAGEQYF. The CDR3 nucleotides read TGTGCCAGCAGCAAAGGACAGGGGGCGGGCGAGCAGTACTTC.

This clonotype was detected many times. The CDR3 region has the DNA TGTGCCAGCAGGCGCAACGACAGGGAGAACACTGAAGCTTTCTTT. Translating gives CASRRNDRENTEAFF. The J gene is TRBJ1-1, the V gene TRBV28; 7 nucleotides line up with TRBD1. The ends lost 6 bases at V and 1 base at J; junction bases unmatched: 8. The CDR3 extends over 15 amino acids. CDR1 is MDHEN, CDR2 SYDVKM, per germline.

The sample holds many counts of this clonotype. This chain uses TRBV10-3 with TRBJ2-3; perhaps D is TRBD1 or TRBD2 (6 bases each). Trimming pared 5 bases from V and 1 base from J, leaving 13 bases between. The CDR3 is made up of 15 amino acids. Germline V gene data show CDR1 as ENHRY and CDR2 as SYGVKD. The CDR3 DNA is TGTGCCATCAGTCGGAGGGGGGATCGCACAGATACGCAGTATTTT. Encoded protein: CAISRRGDRTDTQYF.

This clonotype has a count of ten or more. The chain is built from TRBV24-1 and TRBJ1-5; D uncertain. V shed 3 bases and J shed 8 bases, with 7 bases lying between them. This CDR3 is built from 12 residues. Germline V gene data show CDR1 as KGHDR and CDR2 as SFDVKD. As DNA, the CDR3 is TGTGCCACCAGTGATGATGGAAAGCCCCAGCATTTT. Amino acids: CATSDDGKPQHF.

There are many counts of this clonotype. This chain links TRBV12-3 or TRBV12-4 with TRBJ1-5; a weak D match, TRBD1 (5 bases). This CDR3 spans 17 amino acids. Trimming took off 7 bases at V and 4 bases at J, with 23 bases between the two ends. CDR3 sequence reads: CASTIRAQGNGNQPQHF. Written as DNA, the CDR3 is TGTGCCAGCACCATCCGTGCCCAGGGCAACGGGAATCAGCCCCAGCATTTT.